Sequencing of this T cell receptor (beta chain) was carried out in a study of spatial heterogeneity in lung cancer. Overall study: The average count in raw reads for each unique TCR and UMI combination exceeded nine appearances.

This clonotype was seen more than once but under ten times. What it binds is not known. Time point indicated: sample taken at primary tumor resection. Unsorted whole RNA from tumor, nontumor lung or frozen PBMC underwent sequencing. The donors were approximately 70 patients with non-small cell lung cancer that was early-stage and untreated. On each TCR cDNA molecule, a unique molecular identifier was present. MiXCR, applied by TCRdb to the 5' RACE reads, yields one record per CDR3 protein. The top ten clones hold more than 5.5% of a sample with about 75,000 distinct CDR3 sequences, approximately 12% of them seen once. Study outcomes and limitations: Among blood samples, ubiquitous expanded tumor TCRs appeared more at resection than at follow-up.

This CDR3 spans 14 amino acids. The V end was cut by 4 bases, the J end by 5 bases, with 15 bases between. CDR1 is SGHAT, CDR2 FQNNGV, per germline. The TCR sequence derives from a male donor with early-stage non-small cell lung cancer. The source material was PBMCs, sampled at surgery. The chain joins TRBV11-2 to TRBJ2-7, with D perhaps TRBD2 (6 bases). CDR3 amino acids: CASSSPSGLNEQYF. The CDR3 coding sequence is TGTGCCAGCAGCTCGCCCTCGGGACTCAACGAGCAGTACTTC.